This T cell receptor beta chain was documented in a study of vaccination and CD4 T cells after COVID-19. Study-level background: The makeup of the convalescents was six males and four females, two of them Hispanic.

Per germline, CDR1 SGHDT and CDR2 YYEEEE. The trim removed 1 base at V and 2 bases at J, leaving 5 bases unmatched. This CDR3 has 15 residues. A remark on this clonotype: Its antigen is not known.

Treatment denoted: approximately nine-day PBMC culture with coronavirus spike peptide pools or control peptides (ViraFEST assay). The assay that was used to sequence DNA from cultured CD4+ T cells was the Oncomine TCR Beta short-read assay. TCRdb passed the PCR reads through MiXCR, listing each CDR3 protein once. The sample has around 15,000 distinct CDR3 sequences, about 45% seen once. The sample here was CD4+ T cells from blood, cultured in vitro, taken after SARS-CoV-2 vaccination. This TCR was sampled from a human donor who had recovered from COVID-19. The V and J genes are TRBV5-6 and TRBJ2-5, with 7 positions matching TRBD2. The CDR3 nucleotides are TGTGCCAGCAGCTTGCCTAGCGGAGTACAAGAGACCCAGTACTTC. This gives the protein CASSLPSGVQETQYF. The whole variable domain, remainder taken from reference TRBV5-6 and TRBJ2-5, is DAGVTQSPTHLIKTRGQQVTLRCSPKSGHDTVSWYQQALGQGPQFIFQYYEEEERQRGNFPDRFSGHQFPNYSSELNVNALLLGDSALYLCASSLPSGVQETQYFGPGTRLLVL.